This entry is about one TCR beta chain. The antigen is not known. Reverse transcription used about 0.45 to 1 ug RNA and random hexamers. From the immunoSEQ multiplex PCR reads, TCRdb called clonotypes with MiXCR, one entry per CDR3 protein. The sample includes 100,000 to 150,000 distinct CDR3 sequences, around 94% of them seen just once. The record originates from a study of CD8 T cells in Susac syndrome. As for the study in general: At the time of blood draw, patients with Susac syndrome were therapy-naive, receiving corticosteroids, or receiving intravenous immunoglobulin alone.

Study observations and caveats: As acknowledged by the study, its TCR sequencing and HLA analysis included a relatively small number of individuals.

Trimming pared 4 bases from V and 6 bases from J, leaving 12 bases between. This CDR3 has 12 amino acids. The germline V gene has CDR1 GTSNPN and CDR2 SVGIG (reference sequence). This sequence originates from a human donor with Susac syndrome. The chain carries TRBV30 and TRBJ1-1, with D unclear. Material: CD8+ T cells from PBMCs. CDR3 sequence (DNA): TGTGCCTGGAATTCTGGGGAGGCTGAAGCTTTCTTT. Residues: CAWNSGEAEAFF.